This TCR beta chain was identified during a study of T cell responses to AZD1222 COVID-19 vaccine. Notes on the study in general: Rises in breadth and depth of Spike-specific TCRs came after two AZD1222 doses.

Comments on this clone: Its antigen is unknown.

CDR1 is MNHEY, CDR2 SVGAGI, per germline. V lost 0 bases to trimming and J lost 0 bases, with 8 bases between them. The CDR3 runs 15 residues. TCRdb keeps only in-frame clones here, not all; method: immunoSEQ multiplex PCR. The repertoire includes over 120,000 clones, 80% to 95% of them detected once, and roughly 3.7% sits in the top ten. The sample consisted of peripheral blood, taken on day 0 of AZD1222 vaccination. The chain couples TRBV6-5 to TRBJ1-2; a weak D match, TRBD1 (5 bases). The TCR comes from an adult in good health. CDR3 sequence: CASSYSDTTNYGYTF. The CDR3, as DNA: TGTGCCAGCAGTTACTCGGACACGACTAACTATGGCTACACCTTC.